This T cell receptor beta chain was sequenced for a study of blood T cell repertoires in COVID-19. The assay was immunoSEQ multiplex PCR, and TCRdb's table has in-frame clones only and misses some. The data hold a few hundred thousand clones, with roughly 88% observed a single time. Sequencing was carried out using peripheral blood. The sequence derives from a woman between 35 and 50 years old who had recovered from COVID-19.

The CDR3 protein is CASSLVLLLAGSDTQYF. The CDR3 bases are TGTGCCAGCAGCTTAGTTCTTTTACTAGCGGGGTCAGATACGCAGTATTTT. The V gene is TRBV7-2, the J gene TRBJ2-3; 10 bases map to TRBD2. J lost 4 bases, V lost 1 base, and 8 bases had no gene match. CDR1 and CDR2 (germline): SGHTA, FQGNSA. The CDR3 is 17 residues long.